This T cell receptor (beta chain) was found in a study of T cell repertoires in ileal Crohn's disease. TCRdb's copy holds only in-frame clones and misses some; the assay was immunoSEQ multiplex PCR. The repertoire holds about 14,000 clones, around 79% seen once, with around 4.5% in the top ten. V lost 4 bases to trimming and J lost 5 bases, with 15 bases between them. The CDR3 runs to 15 residues. Germline V gives CDR1 LGHNA, CDR2 YSLEER. The rearrangement uses TRBV4-3 and TRBJ2-1, with unresolved D. The sample was ileal tissue. This clonotype was sampled from an adult with Crohn's disease. CDR3 loop: CASSRLVQLDNEQFF. For the CDR3, the DNA is TGCGCCAGCAGCCGCCTCGTACAGCTCGACAATGAGCAGTTCTTC.